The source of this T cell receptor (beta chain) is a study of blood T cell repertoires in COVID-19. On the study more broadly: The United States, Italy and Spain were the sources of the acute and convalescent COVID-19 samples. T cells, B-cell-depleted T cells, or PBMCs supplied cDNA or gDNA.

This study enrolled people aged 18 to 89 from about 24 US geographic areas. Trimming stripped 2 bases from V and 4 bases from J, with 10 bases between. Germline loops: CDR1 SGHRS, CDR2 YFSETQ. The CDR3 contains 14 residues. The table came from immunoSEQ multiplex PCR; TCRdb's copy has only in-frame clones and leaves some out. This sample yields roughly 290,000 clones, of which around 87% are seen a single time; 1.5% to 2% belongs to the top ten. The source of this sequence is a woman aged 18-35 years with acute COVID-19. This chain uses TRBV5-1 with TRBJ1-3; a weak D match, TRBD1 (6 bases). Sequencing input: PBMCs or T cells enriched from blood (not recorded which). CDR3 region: CASSFTGFGNTIYF. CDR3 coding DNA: TGCGCCAGCAGCTTTACAGGGTTCGGAAACACCATATATTTT.